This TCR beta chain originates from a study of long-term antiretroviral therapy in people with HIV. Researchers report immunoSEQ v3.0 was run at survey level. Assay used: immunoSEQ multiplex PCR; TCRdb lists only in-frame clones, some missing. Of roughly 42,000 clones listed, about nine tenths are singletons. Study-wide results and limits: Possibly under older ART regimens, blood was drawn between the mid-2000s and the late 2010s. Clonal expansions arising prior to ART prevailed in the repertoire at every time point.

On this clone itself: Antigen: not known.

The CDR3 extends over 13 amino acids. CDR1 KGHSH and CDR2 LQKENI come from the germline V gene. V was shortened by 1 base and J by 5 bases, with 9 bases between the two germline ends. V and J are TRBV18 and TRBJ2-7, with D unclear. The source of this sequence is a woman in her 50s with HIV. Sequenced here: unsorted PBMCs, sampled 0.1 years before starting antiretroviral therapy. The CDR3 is CASSPRSFDEQYF. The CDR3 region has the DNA TGTGCCAGCTCACCACGTTCTTTCGACGAGCAGTACTTC.